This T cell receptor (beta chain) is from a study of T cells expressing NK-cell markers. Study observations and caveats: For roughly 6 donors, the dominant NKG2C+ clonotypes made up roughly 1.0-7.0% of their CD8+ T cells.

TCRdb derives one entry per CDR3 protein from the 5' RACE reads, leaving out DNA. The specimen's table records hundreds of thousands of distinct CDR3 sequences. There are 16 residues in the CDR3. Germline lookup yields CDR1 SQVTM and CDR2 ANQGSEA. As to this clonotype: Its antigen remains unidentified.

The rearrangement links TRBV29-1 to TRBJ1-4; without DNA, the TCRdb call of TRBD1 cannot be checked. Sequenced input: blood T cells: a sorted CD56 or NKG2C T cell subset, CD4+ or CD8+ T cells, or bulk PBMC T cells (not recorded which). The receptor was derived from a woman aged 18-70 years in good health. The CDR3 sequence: CSVEAPSGGRNEKLFF.